The 5 T cell receptor beta chains reported below all come from one sample, sequenced in a study of shared clonotypes between healthy human individuals. Profiled with immunoSEQ multiplex PCR; TCRdb holds only in-frame clones, not every one. The sample carries about 1 million clones, more than 60% recorded once. The sequenced material came from memory CD4+ T cells sorted from blood. Sample subset: CD45RA-negative fraction. The receptors stem from a man younger than 35 in good health.

The rearrangement uses TRBV9 and TRBJ2-3; 10 bases are shared with TRBD2. The V and J ends lost 2 bases and 4 bases, in that order; junction bases with no gene match: 10. Germline V CDR1 and CDR2: SGDLS, YYNGEE. The CDR3 sequence is 17 residues long. The CDR3 DNA reads as TGTGCCAGCAGCGTCCTAGCGGGAGCGGTAATATCAGATACGCAGTATTTT. Amino acids: CASSVLAGAVISDTQYF. The variable domain in full, with the rest retrieved from reference TRBV9 and TRBJ2-3, is DSGVTQTPKHLITATGQRVTLRCSPRSGDLSVYWYQQSLDQGLQFLIQYYNGEERAKGNILERFSAQQFPDLHSELNLSSLELGDSALYFCASSVLAGAVISDTQYFGPGTRLTVL.

CDR3 region: CASGTAGYEQYF. CDR3 DNA sequence: TGTGCCAGCGGGACAGCCGGCTACGAGCAGTACTTC. V is TRBV9 and J is TRBJ2-7; TRBD1 matches 7 bases. The CDR3 contains 12 residues. V shed 7 bases and J 3 bases; nucleotides not matched to a gene: 4. The germline gives CDR1 SGDLS, CDR2 YYNGEE.

The gene calls are TRBV6-6 and TRBJ2-6; D might be TRBD2 (5 bases). Germline CDR1 and CDR2: MNHNY and SVGAGI (reference sequence). The CDR3 loop spans 15 amino acids. Trimming pared 4 bases from V and 4 bases from J, leaving 11 bases between. CDR3 coding DNA: TGTGCCAGCAGTTCCGCGGGTTACGGGGCCAACGTCCTGACTTTC. Amino acids: CASSSAGYGANVLTF.

The V gene is TRBV6-6, the J gene TRBJ2-7, with a weak D call TRBD2 (5 bases). V dropped 0 bases and J dropped 9 bases, with 9 bases sitting between them. Germline V gene sequence: CDR1 MNHNY, CDR2 SVGAGI (reference sequence). There are 12 residues in the CDR3. CDR3 in amino acids: CASSYSIEGQYF. The CDR3 nucleotides are TGTGCCAGCAGTTACTCGATTGAGGGGCAGTACTTC.

The V and J genes are TRBV5-6 and TRBJ1-2; 9 bases are shared with TRBD1. Germline V lookup: CDR1 SGHDT, CDR2 YYEEEE. The CDR3 length is 13 residues. J was trimmed by 6 bases and V by 2 bases; bases with no gene match: 2. The CDR3 loop is CASSFGQGNGYTF. The CDR3 DNA is TGTGCCAGCAGCTTCGGACAGGGGAATGGCTACACCTTC.